This is a list of T cell receptor beta chains from one sample in a study of blood T cell repertoires in COVID-19. Assay: immunoSEQ multiplex PCR; the TCRdb copy retains only in-frame clones and omits some. This table has some 170,000 clones, about 79% appearing once. The specimen was PBMCs or T cells enriched from blood (not recorded which). These receptors were collected from a man aged 50 or older who had recovered from COVID-19. Both conserved end residues are part of each CDR3.

>TRBJ1-2|16|TRBV3-1/TRBV3-2
CASSQDLAGAGYGYTF
>TRBJ1-1|18|TRBV10-1
CASSESPGQGARNTEAFF
>TRBJ1-5|13|TRBV3-1/TRBV3-2
CASSIEGAKPQHF
>TRBJ1-1|12|TRBV12-3/TRBV12-4
CASSFYRDEAFF
>TRBJ1-3|13|TRBV5-4
CASSSTAGNTIYF
>TRBJ1-1|16|TRBV19
CASSIWAGEVNTEAFF
>TRBJ1-3|16|TRBV11-2
CASSLDSGGTGNTIYF
>TRBJ1-4|16|TRBV5-1
CASSGGQVATNEKLFF
>TRBJ1-2|13|TRBV6-6
CASSLGTGDGYTF
>TRBJ1-2|14|TRBV11-2
CASSLVLSNYGYTF
>TRBJ1-2|14|TRBV19
CASTTDRDRHGYTF
>TRBJ2-1|17|TRBV5-4
CASSLDTSGGAWNEQFF
>TRBJ2-5|17|TRBV30
CAWSAPRGQGARETQYF
>TRBJ1-3|14|TRBV3-1/TRBV3-2
CASSHSQVGNTIYF
>TRBJ2-2|19|TRBV4-1
CASSPQPISSGGRTGELFF
>TRBJ2-5|15|TRBV5-5
CASSWSGQPQETQYF
>TRBJ1-5|13|TRBV2
CASRGDSNQPQHF
>TRBJ1-2|13|TRBV21-1
CASSKPLNYGYTF
>TRBJ2-7|13|TRBV2
CASSAGGPYEQYF
>TRBJ1-3|15|TRBV4-2
CASSQDRVSGNTIYF
>TRBJ2-1|14|TRBV19
CASSILLALNEQFF
>TRBJ1-1|14|TRBV5-1
CASSLESAGTEAFF
>TRBJ1-1|12|TRBV12-5
CASGYGVTEAFF
>TRBJ1-2|12|TRBV9
CASSVEGGGYTF
>TRBJ1-5|13|TRBV6-2/TRBV6-3
CASSYSSGQPQHF
>TRBJ1-1|13|TRBV7-2
CASSYQQNTEAFF